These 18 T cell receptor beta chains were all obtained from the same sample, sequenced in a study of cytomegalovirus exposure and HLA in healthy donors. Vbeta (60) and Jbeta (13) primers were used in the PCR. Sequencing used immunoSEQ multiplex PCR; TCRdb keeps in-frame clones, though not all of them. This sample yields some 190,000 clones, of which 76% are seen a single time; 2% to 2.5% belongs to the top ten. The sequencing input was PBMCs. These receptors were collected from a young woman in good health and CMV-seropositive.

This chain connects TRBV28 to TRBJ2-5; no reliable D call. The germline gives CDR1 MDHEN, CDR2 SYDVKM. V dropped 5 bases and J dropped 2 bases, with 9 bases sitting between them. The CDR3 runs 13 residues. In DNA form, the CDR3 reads TGTGCCAGCAGTCGGGTGAATCAAGAGACCCAGTACTTC. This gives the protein CASSRVNQETQYF.

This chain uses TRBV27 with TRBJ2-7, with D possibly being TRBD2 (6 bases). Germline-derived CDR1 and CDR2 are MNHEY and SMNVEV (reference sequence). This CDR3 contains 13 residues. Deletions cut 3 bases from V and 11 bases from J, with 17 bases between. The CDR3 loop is CASSFDRRGCKYF. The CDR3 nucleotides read TGTGCCAGCAGTTTCGATAGGCGGGGCTGCAAGTACTTC.

The CDR3 bases are TGTGCCACCAGCAGAGCCGCGGGACAGCCCTATGGCTACACCTTC. Translation gives CATSRAAGQPYGYTF. The rearrangement joins TRBV15 to TRBJ1-2; 7 bases are a match to TRBD1. This CDR3 has 15 residues. Per germline, CDR1 LNHNV and CDR2 YYDKDF (reference sequence). Trimming cost V 1 base and J 4 bases; bases outside gene matches: 6.

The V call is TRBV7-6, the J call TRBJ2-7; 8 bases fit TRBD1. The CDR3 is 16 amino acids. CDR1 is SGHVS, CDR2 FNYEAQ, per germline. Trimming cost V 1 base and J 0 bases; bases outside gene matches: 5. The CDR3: CASSLEGQVSSYEQYF. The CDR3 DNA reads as TGTGCCAGCAGCTTAGAGGGACAGGTGAGCTCCTACGAGCAGTACTTC.

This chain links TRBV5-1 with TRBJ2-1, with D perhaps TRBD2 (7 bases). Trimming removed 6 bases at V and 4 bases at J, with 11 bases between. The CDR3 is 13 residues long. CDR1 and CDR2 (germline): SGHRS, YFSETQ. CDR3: CASMKGGYNEQFF. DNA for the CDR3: TGCGCCAGCATGAAGGGGGGGTACAATGAGCAGTTCTTC.

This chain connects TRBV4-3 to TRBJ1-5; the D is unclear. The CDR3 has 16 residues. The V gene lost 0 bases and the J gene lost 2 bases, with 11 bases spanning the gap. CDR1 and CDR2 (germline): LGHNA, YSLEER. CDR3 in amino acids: CASSQDQSGGNQPQHF. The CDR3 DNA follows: TGCGCCAGCAGCCAAGATCAGTCCGGGGGCAATCAGCCCCAGCATTTT.

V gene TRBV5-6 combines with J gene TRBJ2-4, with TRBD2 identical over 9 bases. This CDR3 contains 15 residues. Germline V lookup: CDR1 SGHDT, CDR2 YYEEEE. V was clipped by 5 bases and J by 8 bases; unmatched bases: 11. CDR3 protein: CASSSIEAGGDIQYF. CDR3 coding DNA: TGTGCCAGCAGTTCGATTGAAGCGGGGGGAGACATTCAGTACTTC.

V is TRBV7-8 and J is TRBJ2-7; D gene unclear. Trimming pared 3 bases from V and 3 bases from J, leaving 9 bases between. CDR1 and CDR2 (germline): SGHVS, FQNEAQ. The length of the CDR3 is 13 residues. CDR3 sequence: CASSLGSFYEQYF. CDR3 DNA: TGTGCCAGCAGCTTGGGCAGTTTCTACGAGCAGTACTTC.

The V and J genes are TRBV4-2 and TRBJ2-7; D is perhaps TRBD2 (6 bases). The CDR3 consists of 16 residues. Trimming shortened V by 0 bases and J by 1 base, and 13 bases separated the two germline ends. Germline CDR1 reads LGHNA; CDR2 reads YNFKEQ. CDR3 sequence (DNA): TGTGCCAGCAGCCAAGATGGGATCGGGGGATCCTACGAGCAGTACTTC. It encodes CASSQDGIGGSYEQYF.

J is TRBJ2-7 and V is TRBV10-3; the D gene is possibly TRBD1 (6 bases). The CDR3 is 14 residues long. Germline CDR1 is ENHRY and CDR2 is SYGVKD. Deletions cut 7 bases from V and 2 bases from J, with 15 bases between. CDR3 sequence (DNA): TGTGCCATCAATCCAGACAGGCCCCCCTACGAGCAGTACTTC. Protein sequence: CAINPDRPPYEQYF.

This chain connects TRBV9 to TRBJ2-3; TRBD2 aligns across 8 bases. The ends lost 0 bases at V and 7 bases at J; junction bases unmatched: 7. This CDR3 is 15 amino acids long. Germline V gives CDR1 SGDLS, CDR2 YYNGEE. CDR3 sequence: CASSVVGGGMNTQYF. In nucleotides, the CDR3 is TGTGCCAGCAGCGTAGTCGGGGGGGGCATGAATACGCAGTATTTT. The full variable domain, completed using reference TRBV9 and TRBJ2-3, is DSGVTQTPKHLITATGQRVTLRCSPRSGDLSVYWYQQSLDQGLQFLIQYYNGEERAKGNILERFSAQQFPDLHSELNLSSLELGDSALYFCASSVVGGGMNTQYFGPGTRLTVL.

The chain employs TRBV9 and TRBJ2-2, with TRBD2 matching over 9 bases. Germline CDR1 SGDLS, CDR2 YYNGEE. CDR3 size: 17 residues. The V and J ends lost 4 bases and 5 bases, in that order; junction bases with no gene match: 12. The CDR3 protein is CASSPRSAGGRTGELFF. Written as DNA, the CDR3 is TGTGCCAGCAGCCCGCGATCGGCGGGGGGGCGAACCGGGGAGCTGTTTTTT. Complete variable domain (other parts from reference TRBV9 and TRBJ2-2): DSGVTQTPKHLITATGQRVTLRCSPRSGDLSVYWYQQSLDQGLQFLIQYYNGEERAKGNILERFSAQQFPDLHSELNLSSLELGDSALYFCASSPRSAGGRTGELFFGEGSRLTVL.

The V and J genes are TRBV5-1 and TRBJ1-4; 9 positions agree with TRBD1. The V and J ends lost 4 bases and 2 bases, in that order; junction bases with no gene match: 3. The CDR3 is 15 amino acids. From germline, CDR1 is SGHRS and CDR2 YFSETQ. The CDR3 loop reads CASSPTGGTNEKLFF. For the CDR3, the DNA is TGCGCCAGCAGCCCGACAGGGGGGACTAATGAAAAACTGTTTTTT.

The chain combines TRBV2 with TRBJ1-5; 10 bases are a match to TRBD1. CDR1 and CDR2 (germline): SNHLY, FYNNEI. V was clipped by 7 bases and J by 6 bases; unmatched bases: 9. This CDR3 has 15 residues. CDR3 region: CASTRGQGIIQPQHF. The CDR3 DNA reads TGTGCCAGCACGAGGGGACAGGGGATAATTCAGCCCCAGCATTTT.

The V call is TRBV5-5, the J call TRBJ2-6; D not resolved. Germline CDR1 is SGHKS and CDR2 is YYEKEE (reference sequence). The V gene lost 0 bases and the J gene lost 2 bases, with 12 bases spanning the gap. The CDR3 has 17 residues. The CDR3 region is CASSLAFAGAGANVLTF. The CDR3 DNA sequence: TGTGCCAGCAGCTTGGCCTTCGCAGGTGCTGGGGCCAACGTCCTGACTTTC. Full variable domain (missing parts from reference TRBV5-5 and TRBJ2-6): DAGVTQSPTHLIKTRGQQVTLRCSPISGHKSVSWYQQVLGQGPQFIFQYYEKEERGRGNFPDRFSARQFPNYSSELNVNALLLGDSALYLCASSLAFAGAGANVLTFGAGSRLTVL.

The CDR3 nucleotides read TGTGCCAGCTCGACCAAGGGGTCGGAATATTCACCCCTCCACTTT. This codes for CASSTKGSEYSPLHF. V gene TRBV18 combines with J gene TRBJ1-6; D is perhaps TRBD1 (5 bases). The CDR3 length is 15 residues. V shed 6 bases and J shed 8 bases, with 17 bases lying between them. From germline, CDR1 is KGHSH and CDR2 LQKENI.

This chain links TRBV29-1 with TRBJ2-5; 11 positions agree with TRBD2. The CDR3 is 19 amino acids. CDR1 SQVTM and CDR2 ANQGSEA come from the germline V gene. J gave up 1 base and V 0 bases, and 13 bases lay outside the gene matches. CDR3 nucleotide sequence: TGCAGCGTTGAAGATAGTTTTCCGGAGCTAGCGGGGGGCCAAGAGACCCAGTACTTC. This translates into CSVEDSFPELAGGQETQYF.

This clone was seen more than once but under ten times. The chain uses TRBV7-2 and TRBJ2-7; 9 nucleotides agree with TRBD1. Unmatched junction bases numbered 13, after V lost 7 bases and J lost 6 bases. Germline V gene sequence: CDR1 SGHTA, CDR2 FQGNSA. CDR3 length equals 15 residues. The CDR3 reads CASTTTPGQGLEQYF. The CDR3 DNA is TGTGCCAGCACCACGACCCCGGGACAGGGTCTCGAGCAGTACTTC.